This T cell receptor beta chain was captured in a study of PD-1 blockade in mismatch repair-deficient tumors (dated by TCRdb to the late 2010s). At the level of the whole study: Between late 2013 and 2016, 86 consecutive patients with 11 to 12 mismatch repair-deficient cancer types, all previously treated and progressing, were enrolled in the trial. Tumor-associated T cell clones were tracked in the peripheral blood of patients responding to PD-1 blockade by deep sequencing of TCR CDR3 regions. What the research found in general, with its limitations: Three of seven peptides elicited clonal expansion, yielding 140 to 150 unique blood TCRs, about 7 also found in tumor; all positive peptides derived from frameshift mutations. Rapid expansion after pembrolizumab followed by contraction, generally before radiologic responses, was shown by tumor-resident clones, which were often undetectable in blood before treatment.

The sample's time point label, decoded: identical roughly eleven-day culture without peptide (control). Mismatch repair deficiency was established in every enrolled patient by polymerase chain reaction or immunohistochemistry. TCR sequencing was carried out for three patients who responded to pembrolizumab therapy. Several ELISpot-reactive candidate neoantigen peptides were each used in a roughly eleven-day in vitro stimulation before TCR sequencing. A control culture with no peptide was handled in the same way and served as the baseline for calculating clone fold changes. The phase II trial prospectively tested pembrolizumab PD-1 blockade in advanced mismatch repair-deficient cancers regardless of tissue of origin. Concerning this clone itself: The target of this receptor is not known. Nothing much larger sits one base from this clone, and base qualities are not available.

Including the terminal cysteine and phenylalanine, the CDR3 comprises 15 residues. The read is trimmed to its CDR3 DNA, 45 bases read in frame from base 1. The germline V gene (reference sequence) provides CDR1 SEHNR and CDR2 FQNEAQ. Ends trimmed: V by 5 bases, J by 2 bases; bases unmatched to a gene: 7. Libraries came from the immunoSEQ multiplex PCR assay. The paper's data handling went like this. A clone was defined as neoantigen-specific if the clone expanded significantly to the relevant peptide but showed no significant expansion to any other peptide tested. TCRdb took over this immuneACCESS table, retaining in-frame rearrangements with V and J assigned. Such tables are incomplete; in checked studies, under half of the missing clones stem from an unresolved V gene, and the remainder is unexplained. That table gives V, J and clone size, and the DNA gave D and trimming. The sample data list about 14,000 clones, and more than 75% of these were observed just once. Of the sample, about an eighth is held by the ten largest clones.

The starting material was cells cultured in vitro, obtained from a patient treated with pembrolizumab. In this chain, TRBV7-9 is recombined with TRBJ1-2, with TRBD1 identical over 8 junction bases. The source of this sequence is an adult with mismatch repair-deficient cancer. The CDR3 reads CASSRPGGMNYGYTF. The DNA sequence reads TGTGCCAGCAGCCGACCAGGGGGCATGAACTATGGCTACACCTTC.